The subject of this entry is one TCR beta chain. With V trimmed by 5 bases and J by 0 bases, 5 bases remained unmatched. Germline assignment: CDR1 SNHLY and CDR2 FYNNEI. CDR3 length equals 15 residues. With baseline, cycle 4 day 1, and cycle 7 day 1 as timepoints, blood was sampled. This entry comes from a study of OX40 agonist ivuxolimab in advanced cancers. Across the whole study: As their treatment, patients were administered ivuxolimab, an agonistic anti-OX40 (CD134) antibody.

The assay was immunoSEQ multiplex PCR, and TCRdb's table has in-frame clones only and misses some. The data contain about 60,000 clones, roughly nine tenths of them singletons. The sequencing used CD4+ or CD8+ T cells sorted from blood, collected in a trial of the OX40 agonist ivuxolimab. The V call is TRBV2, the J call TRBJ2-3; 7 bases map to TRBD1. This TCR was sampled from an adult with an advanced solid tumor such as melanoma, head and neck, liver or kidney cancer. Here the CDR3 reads CASSRDRASTDTQYF. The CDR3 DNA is TGTGCCAGCAGTCGCGACAGGGCTAGCACAGATACGCAGTATTTT.